This is a list of T cell receptor beta chains from one sample in a study of blood T cell repertoires in COVID-19. TCRdb keeps only in-frame clones here, not all; method: immunoSEQ multiplex PCR. The table includes 15,000 to 17,000 clones, 80% to 85% detected once. Sequenced input: peripheral blood. These receptors came from an elderly man with active or convalescent COVID-19. Both conserved end residues are part of each CDR3. A D gene is named only where the DNA matches it firmly. The size entry is marked missing in some rows and otherwise reads once, few, many or a size class.

J gene | clone size | D gene | V gene | CDR3 length | CDR3 protein | CDR3 DNA
TRBJ1-2 | . | TRBD1 | TRBV29-1 | 13 | CSVLTGAIYGYTF | TGCAGCGTTCTGACAGGGGCCATCTATGGCTACACCTTC
TRBJ1-1 | . | . | TRBV2 | 13 | CASSGQANTEAFF | TGTGCCAGCAGTGGACAGGCGAACACTGAAGCTTTCTTT
TRBJ2-5 | few | . | TRBV15 | 14 | CATSREAVDSAQYF | TGTGCCACCAGCAGAGAAGCTGTCGACAGCGCCCAGTACTTC
TRBJ1-1 | . | . | TRBV7-2 | 15 | CASSLGQVGYTEAFF | TGTGCCAGCAGCTTGGGCCAGGTCGGCTACACTGAAGCTTTCTTT
TRBJ1-5 | few | TRBD1 | TRBV10-3 | 16 | CAISRQGAERNQPQHF | TGTGCCATCAGCCGACAGGGGGCCGAGAGGAATCAGCCCCAGCATTTT
TRBJ2-7 | . | TRBD1 | TRBV25-1 | 14 | CASSGQGAGYEQYF | TGTGCCAGCAGTGGGCAGGGGGCAGGGTACGAGCAGTACTTC
TRBJ1-5 | . | TRBD1 | TRBV24-1 | 14 | CATSRTGSNQPQHF | TGTGCCACCAGTAGGACAGGGAGCAATCAGCCCCAGCATTTT
TRBJ1-5 | once | . | TRBV12-5 | 16 | CASGLVRGVGNQPQHF | TGTGCTAGTGGTTTGGTACGGGGGGTAGGCAATCAGCCCCAGCATTTT
TRBJ2-7 | . | . | TRBV29-1 | 12 | CSVDRAAGEQYF | TGCAGCGTTGACAGGGCTGCTGGGGAGCAGTACTTC
TRBJ1-1 | . | TRBD1 | TRBV28 | 15 | CASSRPGQGITEAFF | TGTGCCAGCAGTCGGCCGGGACAGGGGATCACTGAAGCTTTCTTT
TRBJ1-6 | . | TRBD1 | TRBV5-1 | 16 | CASSLEQGAGNSPLHF | TGCGCCAGCAGCTTGGAACAGGGGGCAGGCAATTCACCCCTCCACTTT
TRBJ1-2 | . | TRBD1 | TRBV6-5 | 14 | CASSPRGQGQGYTF | TGTGCCAGCAGTCCTAGAGGACAGGGACAAGGCTACACCTTC
TRBJ2-5 | . | . | TRBV29-1 | 10 | CSGIMETQYF | TGCAGCGGTATAATGGAGACCCAGTACTTC
TRBJ2-5 | few | TRBD2 | TRBV3-1/TRBV3-2 | 19 | CASSQDWLAGNRQKETQYF | TGTGCCAGCAGCCAAGATTGGCTAGCGGGGAATAGGCAAAAAGAGACCCAGTACTTC
TRBJ2-3 | . | . | TRBV11-2 | 17 | CASSSGGHSASTDTQYF | TGTGCCAGCAGCTCTGGAGGCCACAGTGCTAGCACAGATACGCAGTATTTT
TRBJ1-2 | . | TRBD1 | TRBV4-2 | 16 | CASSQGSRDSIYGYTF | TGTGCCAGCAGCCAAGGATCCCGGGACAGCATATATGGCTACACCTTC
TRBJ1-2 | once | . | TRBV5-1 | 15 | CASSLETGSNYGYTF | TGCGCCAGCAGCTTGGAGACAGGATCCAACTATGGCTACACCTTC
TRBJ1-3 | . | TRBD1 | TRBV4-2 | 16 | CASSQAPGDSGNTIYF | TGTGCCAGCAGCCAAGCCCCTGGGGACAGTGGAAACACCATATATTTT
TRBJ1-1 | . | TRBD1 | TRBV5-1 | 14 | CASLSGTANTEAFF | TGCGCCAGCTTATCCGGGACAGCGAACACTGAAGCTTTCTTT
TRBJ2-3 | . | . | TRBV15 | 15 | CATSRGALLPDTQYF | TGTGCCACCAGCAGAGGAGCCCTCCTGCCAGATACGCAGTATTTT
TRBJ2-2 | few | . | TRBV7-3 | 13 | CASSLSNTGELFF | TGTGCCAGCAGCCTTTCGAACACCGGGGAGCTGTTTTTT
TRBJ2-1 | . | TRBD1 | TRBV7-8 | 14 | CASTRTGNYNEQFF | TGTGCCAGCACCCGGACAGGGAATTACAATGAGCAGTTCTTC
TRBJ1-1 | . | . | TRBV7-9 | 13 | CASSLLLDTEAFF | TGTGCCAGCAGCTTATTACTGGACACTGAAGCTTTCTTT
TRBJ2-1 | few | TRBD1 | TRBV5-1 | 15 | CASSQGQGGITEQFF | TGCGCCAGCAGCCAGGGACAGGGAGGGATCACAGAGCAGTTCTTC
TRBJ2-4 | . | . | TRBV7-2 | 14 | CASSLVQARDIQYF | TGTGCCAGCAGCTTAGTCCAGGCGCGGGACATTCAGTACTTC
TRBJ1-1 | few | TRBD1 | TRBV19 | 14 | CASMMGQGNTEAFF | TGTGCCAGTATGATGGGACAGGGGAACACTGAAGCTTTCTTT
TRBJ2-5 | . | TRBD1 | TRBV7-9 | 18 | CASSTIRDRGRGSRTQYF | TGTGCCAGCAGCACCATCCGGGACAGGGGGCGGGGGTCGAGGACCCAGTACTTC
TRBJ2-2 | . | . | TRBV7-3 | 16 | CASSPVGPTNTGELFF | TGTGCCAGCAGCCCCGTGGGGCCAACCAACACCGGGGAGCTGTTTTTT
TRBJ2-2 | . | . | TRBV12-3/TRBV12-4 | 13 | CASSRHPTGELFF | TGTGCCAGCAGTCGACACCCCACCGGGGAGCTGTTTTTT